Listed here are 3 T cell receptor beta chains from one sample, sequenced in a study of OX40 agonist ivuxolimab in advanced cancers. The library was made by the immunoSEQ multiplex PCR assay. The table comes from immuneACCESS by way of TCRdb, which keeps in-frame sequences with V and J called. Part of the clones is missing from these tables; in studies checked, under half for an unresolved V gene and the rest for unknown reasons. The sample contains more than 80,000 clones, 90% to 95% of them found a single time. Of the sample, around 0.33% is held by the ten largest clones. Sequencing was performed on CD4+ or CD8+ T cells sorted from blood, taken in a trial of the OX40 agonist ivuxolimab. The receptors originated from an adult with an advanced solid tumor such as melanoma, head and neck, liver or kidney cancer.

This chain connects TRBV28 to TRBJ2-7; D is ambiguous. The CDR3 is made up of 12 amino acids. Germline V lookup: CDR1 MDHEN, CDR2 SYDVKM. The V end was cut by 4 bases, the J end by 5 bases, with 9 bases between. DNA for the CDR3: TGTGCCAGCAGTTCCCCGCTCCACGAGCAGTACTTC. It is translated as CASSSPLHEQYF.

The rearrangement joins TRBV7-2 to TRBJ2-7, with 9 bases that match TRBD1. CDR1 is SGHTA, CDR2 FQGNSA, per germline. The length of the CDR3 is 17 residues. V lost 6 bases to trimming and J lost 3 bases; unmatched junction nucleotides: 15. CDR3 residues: CASRPTGGVGSGYEQYF. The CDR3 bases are TGTGCCAGCAGACCGACAGGGGGAGTGGGTTCCGGCTACGAGCAGTACTTC. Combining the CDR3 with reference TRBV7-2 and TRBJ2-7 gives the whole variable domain GAGVSQSPSNKVTEKGKDVELRCDPISGHTALYWYRQSLGQGLEFLIYFQGNSAPDKSGLPSDRFSAERTGGSVSTLTIQRTQQEDSAVYLCASRPTGGVGSGYEQYFGPGTRLTVT.

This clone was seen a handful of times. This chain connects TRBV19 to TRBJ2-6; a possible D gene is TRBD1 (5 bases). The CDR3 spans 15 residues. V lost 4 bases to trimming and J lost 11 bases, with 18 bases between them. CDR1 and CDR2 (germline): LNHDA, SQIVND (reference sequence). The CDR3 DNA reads TGTGCCAGTAGTACTATAGGAGCAGGGTTCGACGTCCTGACTTTC. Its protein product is CASSTIGAGFDVLTF.